The present TCR beta chain was sequenced within a study of OX40 agonist ivuxolimab in advanced cancers. CDR1 and CDR2 from the germline V gene are SGDLS and YYNGEE. Trimming pared 0 bases from V and 6 bases from J, leaving 13 bases between. This CDR3 has 15 residues. The method was immunoSEQ multiplex PCR; TCRdb's version includes in-frame clones alone and lacks a portion of them. The sample lists approximately 84,000 clones, around 84% occurring once. The sequence derives from an adult with an advanced solid tumor such as melanoma, head and neck, liver or kidney cancer. The starting material was CD4+ or CD8+ T cells sorted from blood, obtained in a trial of the OX40 agonist ivuxolimab. The chain recombines TRBV9 with TRBJ2-4; D may be TRBD2 (6 bases). Written as DNA, the CDR3 is TGTGCCAGCAGCGTAGATGGAGGGGAGCGAAACATTCAGTACTTC. Its translation is CASSVDGGERNIQYF.